A selection of T cell receptor beta chains follows, all from one sample in a study of T cell clones after liver transplantation. The assay was immunoSEQ multiplex PCR, and TCRdb's table has in-frame clones only and misses some. The sample has nearly 15,000 clones, approximately 77% seen once. The sequencing here drew on CD8+ T cells from blood, taken around 44 months after liver transplant. Every receptor here comes from a human patient who received a liver transplant. T cells may partly derive from the graft donor. The CDR3 runs from the conserved cysteine through the conserved F or W. A D gene is named only where the DNA matches it firmly. A clone size is listed for some rows: how often the clone was seen (once, few, many), or a class if it is expanded.

cdr3_nt,cdr3_aa,clone_size,v_call,j_call,d_call
TGTGCCAGCAGCTTAGGGGGACTCTCAGATACGCAGTATTTT,CASSLGGLSDTQYF,NA,TRBV7-1,TRBJ2-3,NA
TGCGCCAGCAGCCACGACCCGGGGAGCGAGCAGTACTTC,CASSHDPGSEQYF,few,TRBV4-1,TRBJ2-7,NA
TGTGCCAGTAGTATGGCGGGAGACTACGAGCAGTACTTC,CASSMAGDYEQYF,NA,TRBV19,TRBJ2-7,TRBD2
TGTGCCAGCAGCTTATACGCTACAGATACGCAGTATTTT,CASSLYATDTQYF,NA,TRBV7-3,TRBJ2-3,NA
TGTGCCAGCAGCATTTTAGGGGTAGGCGAGCAGTACTTC,CASSILGVGEQYF,NA,TRBV28,TRBJ2-7,NA
TGCGCCAGCAGCCAAGAGCGGCAAAGGGACACAGATACGCAGTATTTT,CASSQERQRDTDTQYF,NA,TRBV4-1,TRBJ2-3,NA
TGCGCCAGCAGCTTGGGACAGGGTACGAATGAGCAGTTCTTC,CASSLGQGTNEQFF,NA,TRBV5-1,TRBJ2-1,TRBD1
TGCGCCAGCAGTCAGCTCTATTGGACAGGGGCCTTTGGCACTGAAGCTTTCTTT,CASSQLYWTGAFGTEAFF,NA,TRBV23-1,TRBJ1-1,TRBD1
TGTGCCAGCAGTCACAAAGGAGAGGGTCAGCCCCAGCATTTT,CASSHKGEGQPQHF,NA,TRBV6-1,TRBJ1-5,NA
TGTGCCAGCAGCACTCCCGCCGAGACAGGGGTCTATGGCTACACCTTC,CASSTPAETGVYGYTF,NA,TRBV9,TRBJ1-2,TRBD1
TGTGCCAGCAGGTTGAACACTGAAGCTTTCTTT,CASRLNTEAFF,NA,TRBV27,TRBJ1-1,NA
TGTGCCAGCAGAACGGGACTAGCGGGGGGGCGAGATACGCAGTATTTT,CASRTGLAGGRDTQYF,NA,TRBV2,TRBJ2-3,TRBD2
TGTGCCAGCTCACCGTCCGGGACAGGGACCAGGTTGTACACTGAAGCTTTCTTT,CASSPSGTGTRLYTEAFF,NA,TRBV18,TRBJ1-1,TRBD1
TGTGCCAGCAGCCGGAATTCAGGTGAGCAGTTCTTC,CASSRNSGEQFF,NA,TRBV11-3,TRBJ2-1,NA
TGTGCCAGCAGCGTAGGCCAGGGTGCGGACGAGCAGTACTTC,CASSVGQGADEQYF,NA,TRBV9,TRBJ2-7,NA
TGTGCCAGCAGTCACGGGGGCACTAGCAATCAGCCCCAGCATTTT,CASSHGGTSNQPQHF,NA,TRBV6-1,TRBJ1-5,NA
TGTGCCAGCAGTTCTCGTACTGGGGGCGAGGGGTCCTACGAGCAGTACTTC,CASSSRTGGEGSYEQYF,NA,TRBV11-3,TRBJ2-7,NA
TGCGCCAGCAGCCAAGATCAGGCAGGGTACAATCAGCCCCAGCATTTT,CASSQDQAGYNQPQHF,few,TRBV4-3,TRBJ1-5,NA
TGCAGCGTTGCAAGGGGCGGGAACACCGGGGAGCTGTTTTTT,CSVARGGNTGELFF,NA,TRBV29-1,TRBJ2-2,NA
TGTGCCAGCAGCTTTCCTAGGAGAGCCGGGTCCTACAATGAGCAGTTCTTC,CASSFPRRAGSYNEQFF,medium-sized,TRBV7-9,TRBJ2-1,NA
TGTGCCAGCAGCAAAGTTAACAGCCTCTCCTACAATGAGCAGTTCTTC,CASSKVNSLSYNEQFF,NA,TRBV21-1,TRBJ2-1,NA
TGTGCCAGCAGCTCCACAACCGGGACAGGGTTGTACGAGCAGTACTTC,CASSSTTGTGLYEQYF,NA,TRBV7-9,TRBJ2-7,TRBD1
TGTGCCAGCAGCCAAGATACGCCTGTTTACAATGAGCAGTTCTTC,CASSQDTPVYNEQFF,NA,TRBV4-2,TRBJ2-1,NA
TGTGCCAGCAGTTACTCGATGGGAAATCAGCCCCAGCATTTT,CASSYSMGNQPQHF,NA,TRBV6-6,TRBJ1-5,NA
TGTGCCAGCAGCGACACTAGCGCAGGCTACAATGAGCAGTTCTTC,CASSDTSAGYNEQFF,NA,TRBV9,TRBJ2-1,TRBD2
TGTGCCAGCAGCCACCCCGCGGGAGTGGATGAGCAGTACTTC,CASSHPAGVDEQYF,NA,TRBV11-2,TRBJ2-5,TRBD2
TGCGCCAGCAGCCAAGATGGAGACACTAGCGGGAGGGCTTTC,CASSQDGDTSGRAF,NA,TRBV4-1,TRBJ2-7,TRBD2
TGTGCCAGCAGTTACGGGCCGGGTTCCTACGAGCAGTACTTC,CASSYGPGSYEQYF,few,TRBV6-5,TRBJ2-7,NA
TGTGCCAGCAGCTTAGATTTCTACGAGCAGTACTTC,CASSLDFYEQYF,medium-sized,TRBV7-8,TRBJ2-7,NA
TGTGCCAGCAGCTATGGGATCGGCACGGATACGCAGTATTTT,CASSYGIGTDTQYF,NA,TRBV11-2,TRBJ2-3,NA
TGTGCCAGCAGCCGCGGGACTCCCAGCATTCAGTACTTC,CASSRGTPSIQYF,NA,TRBV7-9,TRBJ2-4,NA
TGCGCCAGCAGCCAAGAGGGACTTGGTTTGTCCTACAATGAGCAGTTCTTC,CASSQEGLGLSYNEQFF,NA,TRBV4-1,TRBJ2-1,NA
TGTGCCAGCAGTTTGAGAGCAGATACGCAGTATTTT,CASSLRADTQYF,NA,TRBV27,TRBJ2-3,NA
TGTGCCAGCAAATATCCGAGCTCCTACGAGCAGTACTTC,CASKYPSSYEQYF,NA,TRBV6-5,TRBJ2-7,NA
TGTGCCAGCAGCGTACAGGGCTTAGGAAACACCATATATTTT,CASSVQGLGNTIYF,NA,TRBV9,TRBJ1-3,NA
TGTGCCAGCAGCTTATTAGGGCGGGAGAAGCCCTACAATGAGCAGTTCTTC,CASSLLGREKPYNEQFF,medium-sized,TRBV7-3,TRBJ2-1,TRBD2
TGCGCCAGCAGCCTACCTAGCGGGGGGGCGACAGATACGCAGTATTTT,CASSLPSGGATDTQYF,NA,TRBV4-1,TRBJ2-3,TRBD2
TGTGCCAGCAGCCCGGGGGACACCCGTGCCGAGCAGTACTTC,CASSPGDTRAEQYF,NA,TRBV5-6,TRBJ2-7,NA
TGTGCCACCCAGAGCCGGACAGGGTCGGTACGAGGATTAGATTCACCCCTCCACTTT,CATQSRTGSVRGLDSPLHF,NA,TRBV28,TRBJ1-6,TRBD1
TGTGCCAGCAGTCTATACTCAGGGAATTCCTACGAGCAGTACTTC,CASSLYSGNSYEQYF,NA,TRBV27,TRBJ2-7,NA
TGTGCCAGCTCTAAAAGCTCCTACGAGCAGTACTTC,CASSKSSYEQYF,few,TRBV28,TRBJ2-7,NA
TGTGCCAGCAGACCGGGGCTTGGAAACACCATATATTTT,CASRPGLGNTIYF,NA,TRBV27,TRBJ1-3,NA
TGTGCCAGCAGCTTCGGGGGTGACAGGAGGAATCAGCCCCAGCATTTT,CASSFGGDRRNQPQHF,NA,TRBV7-8,TRBJ1-5,NA
TGTGCCAGCAGAGCCCCTAGCGGGGGCCTAACCTACGAGCAGTACTTC,CASRAPSGGLTYEQYF,NA,TRBV2,TRBJ2-7,TRBD2
TGTGCCAGCGGACCCACCTCTGAGGGGGAGCCCCAGCATTTT,CASGPTSEGEPQHF,NA,TRBV27,TRBJ1-5,NA
TGCGCCAGCAGCCTGGGACAGTCAACTAATGAAAAACTGTTTTTT,CASSLGQSTNEKLFF,NA,TRBV4-1,TRBJ1-4,TRBD1
TGTGCCAGCAGCCCACCTCTAACCGGGGAGCTGTTTTTT,CASSPPLTGELFF,NA,TRBV4-2,TRBJ2-2,NA
TGTGCCAGCAGCCACAGGGGGTCTACCGGGGAGCTGTTTTTT,CASSHRGSTGELFF,few,TRBV7-7,TRBJ2-2,TRBD1
TGTGCCAGCAGCTTAAATGGGATAAACAAACTGTTTTTT,CASSLNGINKLFF,NA,TRBV7-2,TRBJ1-4,NA
TGCGCCAGCAGTCGAGATTTCAACAAGGGGGTTGGACCCCTCTACGAGCAGTACTTC,CASSRDFNKGVGPLYEQYF,NA,TRBV23-1,TRBJ2-7,NA
TGTGCCAGCAGCTTAGGGGCGATTTACGAGACCCAGTACTTC,CASSLGAIYETQYF,NA,TRBV5-6,TRBJ2-5,NA
TGTGCCAGCAGCGTAGTGGCACAGGGGGCGAACAATGAGCAGTTCTTC,CASSVVAQGANNEQFF,NA,TRBV9,TRBJ2-1,TRBD1
TGTGCCAGCAGCTATCAGGGAGGCGGCACTGAAGCTTTCTTT,CASSYQGGGTEAFF,NA,TRBV27,TRBJ1-1,NA